Each of the 31 T cell receptor beta chains below was sequenced from the same sample in a study of shared clonotypes between healthy human individuals. CD45RO-negative, CCR7-selected cells formed the naive CD8 fraction, which excluded terminally differentiated effector memory CD45RA+ cells. Profiling relied on immunoSEQ multiplex PCR, and the TCRdb table lists in-frame clones only, not all of them. The sample comprises more than 2 million clones, 93% of which are singletons, and more than 1.5% rests with the top ten. Sample: naive CD8+ T cells from PBMCs. Receptors originate from a man aged 18 to 35 in good health. Some clones in this sample may be carry-over from other donors' samples.

The chain uses TRBV27 and TRBJ2-7, with TRBD2 identical over 10 bases. Trimming removed 2 bases from V and 4 bases from J; junction bases left unmatched: 11. The germline V gene has CDR1 MNHEY and CDR2 SMNVEV (reference sequence). The CDR3 spans 17 residues. CDR3 sequence (DNA): TGTGCCAGCAGTTTAGGGCTAGCGGGAGCGACTGGGTACGAGCAGTACTTC. Protein product: CASSLGLAGATGYEQYF.

The chain recombines TRBV9 with TRBJ2-1; TRBD1 might be the D (6 bases). CDR1 and CDR2 from the germline V gene are SGDLS and YYNGEE. V gave up 1 base and J gave up 0 bases, with 14 bases separating them. CDR3 length: 17 residues. The CDR3 DNA reads as TGTGCCAGCAGCGTAAACAGGGCCCGGAGCTCCTACAATGAGCAGTTCTTC. Its translation is CASSVNRARSSYNEQFF. Variable domain in full (rest from reference TRBV9 and TRBJ2-1): DSGVTQTPKHLITATGQRVTLRCSPRSGDLSVYWYQQSLDQGLQFLIQYYNGEERAKGNILERFSAQQFPDLHSELNLSSLELGDSALYFCASSVNRARSSYNEQFFGPGTRLTVL.

Concerning this clone: This specimen includes other DNA sequences encoding the same CDR3. This chain's CDR3 is CASSLLGGTGELFF. DNA for the CDR3: TGTGCCAGCAGTTTATTGGGGGGCACCGGGGAGCTGTTTTTT. The chain combines TRBV27 with TRBJ2-2; perhaps TRBD2 as D (6 bases). This CDR3 comprises 14 residues. V dropped 1 base and J dropped 4 bases, with 7 bases sitting between them. Per the germline V gene, CDR1 is MNHEY and CDR2 is SMNVEV (reference sequence).

The chain employs TRBV27 and TRBJ2-1; maybe TRBD2 (6 bases). V was trimmed by 5 bases and J by 2 bases, leaving 16 bases between them. CDR1 MNHEY and CDR2 SMNVEV come from the germline V gene (reference sequence). CDR3 size: 16 residues. The CDR3 sequence: CASSPRDSPTYNEQFF. DNA for the CDR3: TGTGCCAGCAGTCCCAGGGACTCCCCCACCTACAATGAGCAGTTCTTC.

The chain recombines TRBV27 with TRBJ2-1; 9 nucleotides match TRBD1. The CDR3 spans 17 residues. V lost 2 bases and J lost 4; bases outside the gene matches: 9. Germline V gives CDR1 MNHEY, CDR2 SMNVEV (reference sequence). CDR3 in amino acids: CASSLAPGTGMYNEQFF. CDR3 in DNA: TGTGCCAGCAGTTTAGCCCCAGGGACAGGGATGTACAATGAGCAGTTCTTC.

The V and J genes are TRBV2 and TRBJ2-1; D ambiguous. The CDR3 contains 13 residues. CDR1 and CDR2 (germline): SNHLY, FYNNEI. V lost 7 bases to trimming and J lost 3 bases, with 10 bases between them. For the CDR3, the DNA is TGTGCCAGCATCGTTGCGGACTACAATGAGCAGTTCTTC. Protein: CASIVADYNEQFF.

This rearrangement joins TRBV19 to TRBJ2-2; perhaps TRBD1 as D (5 bases). This CDR3 has 16 amino acids. Deletions cut 5 bases from V and 0 bases from J, with 13 bases between. Germline values: CDR1 LNHDA, CDR2 SQIVND (reference sequence). CDR3 sequence reads: CASSSDTLANTGELFF. In DNA form, the CDR3 reads TGTGCCAGTAGTTCGGACACCCTCGCGAACACCGGGGAGCTGTTTTTT.

Note on this clone: The sample contains more than one DNA sequence encoding this CDR3. The chain has TRBV6-5 and TRBJ1-2; 7 nucleotides line up with TRBD1. After removal of 0 bases from V and 7 bases from J, the junction contained 5 bases not matched to a gene. The CDR3 is made up of 14 amino acids. CDR1 is MNHEY, CDR2 SVGAGI, per germline. CDR3: CASSYSEGAGGYTF. Written as DNA, the CDR3 is TGTGCCAGCAGTTACTCGGAGGGGGCTGGTGGCTACACCTTC.

The chain combines TRBV29-1 with TRBJ1-1; D ambiguous. In germline, CDR1 is SQVTM, CDR2 ANQGSEA. Trimming left V 7 bases short and J 1 base short, with 13 bases between. The CDR3 spans 13 residues. The CDR3 loop reads CSALVGENTEAFF. CDR3 sequence (DNA): TGCAGCGCTCTCGTCGGGGAGAACACTGAAGCTTTCTTT. Full variable domain (rest looked up from reference TRBV29-1 and TRBJ1-1): SAVISQKPSRDICQRGTSLTIQCQVDSQVTMMFWYRQQPGQSLTLIATANQGSEATYESGFVIDKFPISRPNLTFSTLTVSNMSPEDSSIYLCSALVGENTEAFFGQGTRLTVV.

The chain recombines TRBV4-1 with TRBJ1-2; D unresolved. Looked up from germline, CDR1 is MGHRA and CDR2 is YSYEKL. The V end lost 0 bases, the J end lost 4 bases, and 12 bases lay between the germline ends. The CDR3 contains 15 residues. This CDR3 reads CASSQDNFLSYGYTF. In nucleotides, the CDR3 is TGCGCCAGCAGCCAAGATAATTTCTTATCCTATGGCTACACCTTC.

The chain is built from TRBV19 and TRBJ1-5; a possible D gene is TRBD1 (5 bases). Germline V lookup: CDR1 LNHDA, CDR2 SQIVND (reference sequence). V dropped 0 bases and J dropped 8 bases, with 17 bases sitting between them. The CDR3 has 16 amino acids. For the CDR3, the DNA is TGTGCCAGTAGTATAGATCATATCACGGGGGGGAAGCCCCAGCATTTT. This encodes CASSIDHITGGKPQHF.

The chain recombines TRBV7-8 with TRBJ2-7, with TRBD1 matching over 11 bases. The CDR3 extends over 15 amino acids. J gave up 2 bases and V 5 bases, and 5 bases lay outside the gene matches. CDR1 and CDR2 (germline): SGHVS, FQNEAQ. The CDR3 DNA follows: TGTGCCAGCAGCCACGGGGGACAGGGGGCCTACGAGCAGTACTTC. Amino acids: CASSHGGQGAYEQYF.

This chain connects TRBV5-6 to TRBJ1-1; D is perhaps TRBD1 (5 bases). CDR1 is SGHDT, CDR2 YYEEEE, per germline. V lost 4 bases to trimming and J lost 3 bases, with 16 bases between them. This CDR3 is 15 amino acids long. CDR3 DNA sequence: TGTGCCAGCAGCCCGGTGGGGCAGGGTCACACTGAAGCTTTCTTT. This encodes CASSPVGQGHTEAFF.

CDR3 protein: CASSQSAVISNEQFF. CDR3 nucleotide sequence: TGTGCCAGCAGCCAGAGCGCCGTAATATCCAATGAGCAGTTCTTC. This chain uses TRBV4-2 with TRBJ2-1; D gene uncertain. Germline loops: CDR1 LGHNA, CDR2 YNFKEQ. V gave up 3 bases and J gave up 6 bases, with 15 bases separating them. This CDR3 comprises 15 residues.

About this clone: The sample carries other DNA sequences with the same CDR3. The V call is TRBV27, the J call TRBJ1-2; D uncertain. V lost 3 bases and J lost 4, with 9 bases in between. The CDR3 sequence is 13 residues long. CDR1 and CDR2 (germline): MNHEY, SMNVEV (reference sequence). The CDR3 bases are TGTGCCAGCAGTTTTGGAGGGTCCTATGGCTACACCTTC. It yields the protein CASSFGGSYGYTF.

The rearrangement joins TRBV10-1 to TRBJ2-2; a weak D match, TRBD2 (5 bases). In germline, CDR1 is WNHNN, CDR2 SYGVQD (reference sequence). Trimming cost V 2 bases and J 6 bases, with 16 bases left between them. There are 16 residues in the CDR3. The chain's CDR3 is CASSERGRLGAGELFF. The DNA for the CDR3 is TGCGCCAGCAGTGAGCGCGGGCGTCTCGGTGCCGGGGAGCTGTTTTTT.

V and J are TRBV29-1 and TRBJ1-2; no reliable D call. V was shortened by 7 bases and J by 7 bases, with 19 bases between the two germline ends. The CDR3 consists of 13 residues. CDR1 and CDR2 (germline): SQVTM, ANQGSEA. CDR3: CSALGGRPIGYTF. The CDR3, as DNA: TGCAGCGCCCTTGGAGGGCGCCCCATTGGCTACACCTTC.

The V gene is TRBV28, the J gene TRBJ2-3; a possible D gene is TRBD1 (5 bases). The V end lost 5 bases, the J end lost 5 bases, and 8 bases lay between the germline ends. The length of the CDR3 is 12 residues. Germline values: CDR1 MDHEN, CDR2 SYDVKM. CDR3 protein: CASSAGLDTQYF. The CDR3 DNA sequence: TGTGCCAGCAGTGCAGGGTTAGATACGCAGTATTTT.

The chain has TRBV5-8 and TRBJ2-1; D is unresolved. CDR3 length: 15 residues. Germline assignment: CDR1 SGHTS and CDR2 YDEGEE. The ends were cut back, 0 bases at V and 0 bases at J, with 7 bases in the middle. The CDR3 DNA follows: TGTGCCAGCAGCTTGGTGGTAGCCTCCTACAATGAGCAGTTCTTC. Amino acids: CASSLVVASYNEQFF.

The chain employs TRBV5-1 and TRBJ2-2, with D possibly being TRBD2 (5 bases). CDR1 SGHRS and CDR2 YFSETQ come from the germline V gene. The V end was cut by 0 bases, the J end by 4 bases, with 10 bases between. The CDR3 is made up of 15 amino acids. The CDR3 region has the DNA TGCGCCAGCAGCTTGGTACGGGGTCCCACCGGGGAGCTGTTTTTT. Amino acid sequence: CASSLVRGPTGELFF. The full variable domain, with the rest looked up from reference TRBV5-1 and TRBJ2-2, is KAGVTQTPRYLIKTRGQQVTLSCSPISGHRSVSWYQQTPGQGLQFLFEYFSETQRNKGNFPGRFSGRQFSNSRSEMNVSTLELGDSALYLCASSLVRGPTGELFFGEGSRLTVL.

Of note for this clone: The same CDR3 can be traced to other DNA sequences in this sample. This chain joins TRBV7-2 and TRBJ2-5; D gene unclear. Germline V CDR1 and CDR2: SGHTA, FQGNSA. Between the trimmed V and J ends, which lost 2 bases and 3 bases, there was a span of 7 bases. The CDR3 is made up of 13 amino acids. CDR3 residues: CASSLPPEETQYF. For the CDR3, the DNA is TGTGCCAGCAGCTTACCCCCGGAAGAGACCCAGTACTTC. The variable domain in full, with the rest retrieved from reference TRBV7-2 and TRBJ2-5, is GAGVSQSPSNKVTEKGKDVELRCDPISGHTALYWYRQSLGQGLEFLIYFQGNSAPDKSGLPSDRFSAERTGGSVSTLTIQRTQQEDSAVYLCASSLPPEETQYFGPGTRLLVL.

The chain is built from TRBV7-9 and TRBJ1-4, with 7 bases aligning to TRBD1. The trim removed 5 bases at V and 10 bases at J, leaving 13 bases unmatched. This CDR3 has 15 residues. In germline, CDR1 is SEHNR, CDR2 FQNEAQ (reference sequence). The CDR3 sequence: CASSPEGAPGGKLFF. The CDR3 nucleotides read TGTGCCAGCAGCCCCGAGGGGGCCCCGGGGGGAAAACTGTTTTTT.

This chain uses TRBV27 with TRBJ2-7; TRBD1 matches at 7 bases. The CDR3 extends over 15 amino acids. The germline CDR1 and CDR2 sequences are MNHEY and SMNVEV (reference sequence). With V trimmed by 3 bases and J by 4 bases, 9 bases remained unmatched. CDR3 bases: TGTGCCAGCAGTTTTAATCGTCCAGGGGGATACGAGCAGTACTTC. Amino acid sequence: CASSFNRPGGYEQYF.

Only one count was recorded for this clone. The V call is TRBV6-1, the J call TRBJ2-1, with a tentative D call TRBD2 (5 bases). V was shortened by 6 bases and J by 0 bases, with 12 bases between the two germline ends. The CDR3 is 15 amino acids. The germline V gene encodes CDR1 MNHNS and CDR2 SASEGT. The CDR3 reads CASRITGSSYNEQFF. The DNA of the CDR3 is TGTGCCAGCAGGATTACGGGAAGCTCCTACAATGAGCAGTTCTTC.

Comment on this clone: Other DNA sequences in the sample encode the same CDR3. The chain recombines TRBV5-1 with TRBJ2-3; 7 bases fit TRBD2. The J segment lost 0 bases and the V segment lost 0 bases, leaving 1 base of the junction unmatched. This CDR3 region has 15 residues. Germline V gene lookup returns CDR1 SGHRS and CDR2 YFSETQ. CDR3 region: CASSLGSGSTDTQYF. In DNA, the CDR3 is TGCGCCAGCAGCTTGGGTAGCGGGAGCACAGATACGCAGTATTTT. Full variable domain (missing parts from reference TRBV5-1 and TRBJ2-3): KAGVTQTPRYLIKTRGQQVTLSCSPISGHRSVSWYQQTPGQGLQFLFEYFSETQRNKGNFPGRFSGRQFSNSRSEMNVSTLELGDSALYLCASSLGSGSTDTQYFGPGTRLTVL.

The chain has TRBV28 and TRBJ1-4, with unresolved D. This CDR3 comprises 13 residues. Germline values: CDR1 MDHEN, CDR2 SYDVKM. The ends were cut back, 9 bases at V and 8 bases at J, with 16 bases in the middle. This chain's CDR3 is CASTEGQREKLFF. CDR3 coding DNA: TGTGCCAGTACGGAGGGCCAGCGGGAAAAACTGTTTTTT.

The genes are TRBV19 and TRBJ2-1; D is unclear. Trimming stripped 2 bases from V and 10 bases from J, with 21 bases between. The length of the CDR3 is 16 residues. In germline, CDR1 is LNHDA, CDR2 SQIVND (reference sequence). For the CDR3, the DNA is TGTGCCAGTAGTATATTTGTTCCGATCGCCCCTTACGAGCAGTTCTTC. Translated, it gives CASSIFVPIAPYEQFF.

The gene calls are TRBV7-2 and TRBJ1-2; D ambiguous. In germline, CDR1 is SGHTA, CDR2 FQGNSA. Trimming stripped 1 base from V and 2 bases from J, with 11 bases between. The CDR3 totals 15 residues. This CDR3 is CASSLGTAANYGYTF. The CDR3 coding sequence is TGTGCCAGCAGCTTAGGGACTGCAGCAAACTATGGCTACACCTTC.

The chain recombines TRBV28 with TRBJ2-3; D gene unclear. The CDR3 has 15 residues. Between the trimmed V and J ends, which lost 2 bases and 0 bases, there was a span of 9 bases. Per germline, CDR1 MDHEN and CDR2 SYDVKM. The CDR3, as DNA: TGTGCCAGCAGTTTAGTTGTGCGAAGCACAGATACGCAGTATTTT. Amino acids: CASSLVVRSTDTQYF.

The chain couples TRBV6-6 to TRBJ2-3; 7 nucleotides agree with TRBD2. The V and J ends lost 5 bases and 0 bases, in that order; junction bases with no gene match: 2. CDR1 is MNHNY and CDR2 is SVGAGI in the germline V gene (reference sequence). The CDR3 totals 14 residues. The CDR3 loop reads CASSPSGSTDTQYF. CDR3 DNA sequence: TGTGCCAGCAGTCCTAGCGGCAGCACAGATACGCAGTATTTT.

The genes are TRBV30 and TRBJ1-3, with no clear D. The germline V gene has CDR1 GTSNPN and CDR2 SVGIG (reference sequence). This CDR3 has 14 amino acids. Trimming pared 0 bases from V and 7 bases from J, leaving 13 bases between. The CDR3 reads CAWSVLEGGNTIYF. In DNA, the CDR3 is TGTGCCTGGAGTGTACTCGAGGGCGGGAACACCATATATTTT.